The clone carrying this T cell receptor (beta chain) was detected a few times. Its target is not known. The CDR3 is 18 amino acids. CDR1 and CDR2 (germline): DFQATT, SNEGSKA (reference sequence). The ends lost 1 base at V and 2 bases at J; junction bases unmatched: 10. A universal primer site was added by template switching, and unique molecular identifiers were carried by the cDNA. MiXCR, applied by TCRdb to the 5' RACE reads, yields one record per CDR3 protein. The table records around 1.7 million distinct CDR3 sequences, about 30% of them present only once. This sample is drawn from a study of identical twins. General study points: Those out-of-frame alpha sequences shared by twins showed an excess of low generation probability.

The genes are TRBV20-1 and TRBJ2-3; 12 bases agree with TRBD2. The receptor was isolated from a newborn girl in good health. Sequenced sample: cord blood. DNA of the CDR3: TGCAGTGCTAGAGCTGGTACTAGCGGGAGGATAAACACAGATACGCAGTATTTT. Residues: CSARAGTSGRINTDTQYF.